This T cell receptor beta chain was recorded in a study of Ad26.COV2.S vaccination and SARS-CoV-2 variants. Clones were sequenced by immunoSEQ multiplex PCR, and TCRdb holds only the in-frame ones, with some missing. The table has 400,000 to 450,000 clones, more than 80% seen once. Germline assignment: CDR1 WSHSY and CDR2 SAAADI. Trimming removed 11 bases from V and 6 bases from J; junction bases left unmatched: 18. The CDR3 contains 16 residues. Treatment indicated: some 19 received Ad26.COV2.S at low or high dose, single or two shots; five or six received placebo; per-sample allocation not given. Specimens were obtained on day 63 following the first vaccine or placebo injection.

The gene calls are TRBV10-2 and TRBJ1-4; 7 positions agree with TRBD1. The sequences come from peripheral blood, collected in a trial of Ad26.COV2.S vaccine versus placebo. This clonotype was sampled from a person aged 18 to 59 who received the Ad26.COV2.S COVID-19 vaccine or a placebo. The CDR3 region is CAAHRGATGLDEKLFF. CDR3 nucleotides: TGCGCCGCACACAGGGGCGCGACCGGTTTGGATGAAAAACTGTTTTTT.